This TCR beta chain was recovered during a study of blood T cell repertoires in COVID-19. Study background: Samples representing acute and convalescent COVID-19 were sourced from the United States, Italy and Spain. The cDNA or gDNA used as material had been derived from T cells, B-cell-depleted T cells, or PBMCs.

Authors' processing steps: Amplification with reference gene primers provided the estimates of nucleated cell counts. Clones were read by immunoSEQ multiplex PCR, and TCRdb kept only the in-frame ones, dropping some. V and J calls and clone size are copied from that table; D and trimming were computed from the DNA. Altogether roughly 140,000 clones are present, 76% being singletons, with the ten largest covering around 4%. Germline assignment: CDR1 SGHVS and CDR2 FQNEAQ. V gave up 1 base and J gave up 0 bases, with 10 bases separating them. This CDR3 is built from 16 residues. This chain links TRBV7-8 with TRBJ2-1, with a weak D call TRBD1 (6 bases). Sequenced sample: peripheral blood. This receptor was taken from a man aged 55 to 70 with acute or convalescent COVID-19. The CDR3 reads CASSLGTDSSYNEQFF. For the CDR3, the DNA is TGTGCCAGCAGCTTAGGGACAGATAGCTCCTACAATGAGCAGTTCTTC.